This is a list of T cell receptor beta chains from one sample in a study of T cells expressing NK-cell markers. TCRdb re-called the 5' RACE reads and shows each CDR3 protein once, DNA omitted. The ten top clones account for around 5%, within a sample of roughly 390,000 distinct CDR3 sequences. Material: blood T cells: a sorted CD56 or NKG2C T cell subset, CD4+ or CD8+ T cells, or bulk PBMC T cells (not recorded which). All receptors come from a man aged 18-69 years in good health. The CDR3 runs from the conserved cysteine through the conserved F or W.

TRBV27	TRBJ2-7	CANPIHYEQYF
TRBV19	TRBJ2-2	CASSRRQGEGTGELFF
TRBV9	TRBJ2-5	CASSVGALLAGGQETQYF
TRBV18	TRBJ2-1	CASSPGVTDEQFF
TRBV2	TRBJ2-3	CASSVESTSTDTQYF
TRBV10-2	TRBJ2-2	CASSEFGGELFF
TRBV5-4	TRBJ2-3	CASSRDWASADTQYF
TRBV12-3/TRBV12-4	TRBJ2-1	CASQERGGNNEQFF
TRBV5-5	TRBJ2-2	CASSLGIPAPRAGELFF
TRBV5-4	TRBJ2-3	CASSSDRTSDTQYF
TRBV9	TRBJ1-1	CASSVGSQGHTEAFF
TRBV4-2	TRBJ2-3	CASSQVTSENTDTQYF
TRBV29-1	TRBJ2-3	CSVADGKTQYF
TRBV7-9	TRBJ2-5	CASSRGGTGFRRETQYF
TRBV7-2	TRBJ1-1	CASTRQGGYTEAFF
TRBV2	TRBJ2-1	CASSGRSVRNEQFF
TRBV5-4	TRBJ2-4	CASSSLRGGAKNIQYF
TRBV15	TRBJ2-7	CATSRVGGSEQYF
TRBV5-1	TRBJ2-2	CASSLDGQLYTGELFF
TRBV29-1	TRBJ1-6	CSARVGESYNSPLHF
TRBV28	TRBJ1-5	CASRWDRGRGSNQPQHF
TRBV20-1	TRBJ1-2	CSAGRGGLIYGYTF
TRBV27	TRBJ2-5	CASSGTSGGKETQYF
TRBV5-1	TRBJ2-7	CASSLGDRGEQYF
TRBV4-1	TRBJ2-7	CASSQDPRQPLTYEQYF
TRBV11-2	TRBJ2-7	CASSDKTGGREQYF
TRBV21-1	TRBJ2-7	CASSNTGTDPYEQYF
TRBV5-1	TRBJ2-2	CASSLASGGNTGELFF
TRBV27	TRBJ1-2	CASSRGLYGYTF
TRBV6-1	TRBJ2-7	CASIKGFGTGVNEQYF
TRBV6-4	TRBJ2-3	CASRRDFHTDTQYF
TRBV7-2	TRBJ2-4	CASSAPTGSRNIQYF
TRBV5-1	TRBJ1-1	CASRGVGGSAEAFF
TRBV12-3/TRBV12-4	TRBJ2-7	CASSISGGGDEQYF
TRBV4-2	TRBJ2-1	CASSQVRGQGKSSYNEQFF
TRBV7-9	TRBJ2-3	CASSLLSTDTQYF
TRBV28	TRBJ2-3	CASRQGGDDTQYF
TRBV4-1	TRBJ1-2	CASSPKLVGTGVFGYTF
TRBV7-7	TRBJ2-5	CASSLAPGARETQYF
TRBV7-2	TRBJ2-7	CASRHGQGAFEQYF
TRBV7-2	TRBJ2-5	CASSSRTTEGETQYF
TRBV20-1	TRBJ2-1	CSARGKGWFYNEQFF
TRBV24-1	TRBJ2-5	CATQAPEGTQYF
TRBV4-1	TRBJ1-1	CASSHLGTATLVAFF
TRBV5-1	TRBJ2-1	CASSLVKGPVYNEQFF
TRBV15	TRBJ1-4	CATSSQITNEKLFF
TRBV3-1	TRBJ2-1	CASSQRKGDRVGGYNEQFF
TRBV3-1	TRBJ2-7	CASSQDLRPQQYF
TRBV6-2/TRBV6-3	TRBJ1-2	CATKAAEGGTYGYTF
TRBV27	TRBJ2-7	CASSLLSSYEQYF
TRBV19	TRBJ2-7	CASGEQATSYEQFF
TRBV12-3/TRBV12-4	TRBJ2-1	CASSQASGQGLAEQFF
TRBV2	TRBJ1-2	CASSEKGGDYGYTF
TRBV30	TRBJ2-7	CAWSVLTAYQYEQYF
TRBV7-9	TRBJ1-6	CASSSWDSDNSPLHF
TRBV7-3	TRBJ2-3	CASSSRGGADTQYF
TRBV25-1	TRBJ1-2	CASSEESLEGGLYGYTF